Following are 16 T cell receptor beta chains from one sample sequenced in a study of cytomegalovirus exposure and HLA in healthy donors. Assay: immunoSEQ multiplex PCR; the TCRdb copy retains only in-frame clones and omits some. Of approximately 160,000 clones detected, 85% appear once; the ten largest clones hold over 2%. The material sequenced was PBMCs. The receptors derive from a man aged 25-40 years in good health and CMV-seropositive.

This rearrangement joins TRBV30 to TRBJ2-7, with D possibly TRBD1 on 5 matching bases. CDR3 length: 12 amino acids. Germline loops: CDR1 GTSNPN, CDR2 SVGIG (reference sequence). Trimming pared 0 bases from V and 3 bases from J, leaving 6 bases between. Here the CDR3 reads CAWSVDSYEQYF. As DNA, the CDR3 is TGTGCCTGGAGTGTAGACAGCTACGAGCAGTACTTC.

The chain joins TRBV7-6 to TRBJ1-1, with D possibly TRBD1 on 6 matching bases. Per germline, CDR1 SGHVS and CDR2 FNYEAQ. CDR3 length: 14 amino acids. V dropped 5 bases and J dropped 5 bases, with 15 bases sitting between them. The CDR3 is CASSPRPDRTEAFF. CDR3 DNA: TGTGCCAGCAGCCCTCGCCCCGACAGGACTGAAGCTTTCTTT.

The chain is built from TRBV5-4 and TRBJ2-7; 9 nucleotides agree with TRBD1. Germline V gene lookup returns CDR1 SGHNT and CDR2 YYREEE (reference sequence). There are 15 residues in the CDR3. V dropped 4 bases and J dropped 0; count of bases not matched to a gene: 5. The chain's CDR3 is CASSGGTGISYEQYF. In nucleotides, the CDR3 is TGTGCCAGCAGCGGGGGGACAGGGATCTCCTACGAGCAGTACTTC.

The rearrangement uses TRBV30 and TRBJ1-3, with a possible D match to TRBD1 (6 bases). V lost 4 bases and J 0 bases, leaving 10 bases between the germline ends. This CDR3 spans 14 amino acids. The germline V gene has CDR1 GTSNPN and CDR2 SVGIG (reference sequence). As DNA, the CDR3 is TGTGCCTGGACCTCACAGGGCTCTGGAAACACCATATATTTT. This translates into CAWTSQGSGNTIYF. Together with reference TRBV30 and TRBJ1-3, the CDR3 gives the full variable domain: SQTIHQWPATLVQPVGSPLSLECTVEGTSNPNLYWYRQAAGRGLQLLFYSVGIGQISSEVPQNLSASRPQDRQFILSSKKLLLSDSGFYLCAWTSQGSGNTIYFGEGSWLTVV.

This clone was seen once. The chain couples TRBV18 to TRBJ2-5; the match to TRBD2 covers 13 bases. The V gene end was trimmed by 5 bases and the J gene end by 5 bases; junction bases not matched to a gene: 2. The CDR3 runs to 14 residues. Germline lookup yields CDR1 KGHSH and CDR2 LQKENI. The CDR3 loop reads CASSSGLAGETQYF. The DNA of the CDR3 is TGTGCCAGCTCATCGGGACTAGCGGGGGAGACCCAGTACTTC.

The chain couples TRBV2 to TRBJ1-1; unclear D gene. CDR1 and CDR2 (germline): SNHLY, FYNNEI. The V gene lost 3 bases and the J gene lost 1 base, with 6 bases spanning the gap. This CDR3 is 13 amino acids long. The CDR3 bases are TGTGCCAGCAGTGAGAGCGGGAACACTGAAGCTTTCTTT. Translation gives CASSESGNTEAFF.

This clone came up a few times. The V gene is TRBV19, the J gene TRBJ2-7; 7 nucleotides align to TRBD2. The CDR3 extends over 13 amino acids. Looked up from germline, CDR1 is LNHDA and CDR2 is SQIVND (reference sequence). V shed 4 bases and J 5 bases; nucleotides not matched to a gene: 5. In DNA, the CDR3 is TGTGCCAGTAGTAGGACTAGTACCCACGAGCAGTACTTC. Encoded protein: CASSRTSTHEQYF.

The chain employs TRBV13 and TRBJ2-2; D may be TRBD1 (6 bases). The V end was cut by 1 base, the J end by 7 bases, with 10 bases between. From germline, CDR1 is PRHDT and CDR2 FYEKMQ (reference sequence). This CDR3 comprises 14 residues. CDR3 loop: CASSLAGAGGELFF. The CDR3 region has the DNA TGTGCCAGCAGCTTAGCAGGGGCCGGCGGGGAGCTGTTTTTT.

This rearrangement joins TRBV2 to TRBJ1-6, with TRBD1 matching over 10 bases. The germline gives CDR1 SNHLY, CDR2 FYNNEI. The CDR3 extends over 16 amino acids. The V segment lost 6 bases and the J segment 8 bases; nucleotides outside the gene matches: 10. The CDR3 spells CASRNPDRGIHSPLHF. The CDR3, as DNA: TGTGCCAGCAGAAACCCGGACAGGGGGATCCATTCACCCCTCCACTTT.

J is TRBJ2-3 and V is TRBV11-3; 15 nucleotides align to TRBD2. The CDR3 has 18 residues. Germline lookup yields CDR1 SGHNT and CDR2 YENEEA. The trim removed 5 bases at V and 2 bases at J, leaving 8 bases unmatched. In DNA form, the CDR3 reads TGTGCCAGCAGCATCGGGACTAGCGGGGGGCGAGTCACAGATACGCAGTATTTT. It codes for CASSIGTSGGRVTDTQYF.

This clone was recorded once. The chain recombines TRBV2 with TRBJ2-7, with 9 bases identical to TRBD1. CDR1 is SNHLY and CDR2 is FYNNEI in the germline V gene. The trim removed 3 bases at V and 2 bases at J, leaving 5 bases unmatched. The CDR3 length is 15 residues. The CDR3 sequence: CASSDHRGLAYEQYF. DNA for the CDR3: TGTGCCAGCAGTGATCACAGGGGGCTGGCCTACGAGCAGTACTTC.

This clone was found once. The chain joins TRBV5-1 to TRBJ2-7; TRBD1 matches 11 bases. The germline V gene encodes CDR1 SGHRS and CDR2 YFSETQ. The CDR3 totals 18 residues. V was pared by 2 bases and J by 6 bases, with 16 bases of the junction left unmatched. The CDR3 sequence is CASSFGQGAVAGAGEQYF. For the CDR3, the DNA is TGCGCCAGCAGCTTCGGACAGGGGGCAGTAGCGGGGGCCGGCGAGCAGTACTTC.

The V and J genes are TRBV27 and TRBJ2-7; the match to TRBD1 covers 9 bases. With 7 bases clipped from V and 5 bases from J, the junction kept 9 bases outside the gene matches. CDR1 and CDR2 (germline): MNHEY, SMNVEV (reference sequence). This CDR3 comprises 14 residues. The CDR3 reads CASTLRTGVDEQYF. CDR3 in DNA: TGTGCCAGCACCCTCCGGACAGGGGTCGACGAGCAGTACTTC.

V gene TRBV2 combines with J gene TRBJ1-2; weak D call: TRBD1 (5 bases). Germline values: CDR1 SNHLY, CDR2 FYNNEI. The CDR3 runs 15 residues. V was trimmed by 4 bases and J by 4 bases, leaving 16 bases between them. In DNA, the CDR3 is TGTGCCAGCAGTGGTATGGGCAGGGTAGGCTATGGCTACACCTTC. This encodes CASSGMGRVGYGYTF.

The rearrangement joins TRBV5-1 to TRBJ2-1; D may be TRBD2 (6 bases). With 7 bases removed from V and 10 bases from J, the gap between germline ends came to 18 bases. This CDR3 spans 13 amino acids. Looked up from germline, CDR1 is SGHRS and CDR2 is YFSETQ. The CDR3 coding sequence is TGCGCCAGCTTCCCGCCCGGGGGACGCGAGCAGTTCTTC. It is translated as CASFPPGGREQFF.

The rearrangement links TRBV6-6 to TRBJ1-2, with 9 bases matching TRBD1. The length of the CDR3 is 16 residues. After removal of 4 bases from V and 5 bases from J, the junction contained 11 bases not matched to a gene. Germline V lookup: CDR1 MNHNY, CDR2 SVGAGI (reference sequence). The CDR3 here is CASSSKGTGISYGYTF. The DNA for the CDR3 is TGTGCCAGCAGTTCAAAGGGGACAGGGATTAGTTATGGCTACACCTTC.